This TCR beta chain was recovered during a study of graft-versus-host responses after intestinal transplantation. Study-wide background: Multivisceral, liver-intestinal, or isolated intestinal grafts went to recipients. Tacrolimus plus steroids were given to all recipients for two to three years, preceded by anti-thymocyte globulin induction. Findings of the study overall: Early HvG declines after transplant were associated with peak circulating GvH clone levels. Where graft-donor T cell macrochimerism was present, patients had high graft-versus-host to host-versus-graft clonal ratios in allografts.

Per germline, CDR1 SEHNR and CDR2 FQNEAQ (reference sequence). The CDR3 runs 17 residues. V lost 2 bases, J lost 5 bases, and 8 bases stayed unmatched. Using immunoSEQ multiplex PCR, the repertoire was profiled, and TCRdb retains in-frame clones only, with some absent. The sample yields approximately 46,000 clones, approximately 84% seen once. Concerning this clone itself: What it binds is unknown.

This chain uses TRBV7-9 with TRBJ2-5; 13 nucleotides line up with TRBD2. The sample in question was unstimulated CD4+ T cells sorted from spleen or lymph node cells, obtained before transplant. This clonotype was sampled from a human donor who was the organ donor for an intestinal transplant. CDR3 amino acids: CASSLRLGLAGMETQYF. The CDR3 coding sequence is TGTGCCAGCAGCTTACGTTTGGGACTAGCGGGAATGGAGACCCAGTACTTC.